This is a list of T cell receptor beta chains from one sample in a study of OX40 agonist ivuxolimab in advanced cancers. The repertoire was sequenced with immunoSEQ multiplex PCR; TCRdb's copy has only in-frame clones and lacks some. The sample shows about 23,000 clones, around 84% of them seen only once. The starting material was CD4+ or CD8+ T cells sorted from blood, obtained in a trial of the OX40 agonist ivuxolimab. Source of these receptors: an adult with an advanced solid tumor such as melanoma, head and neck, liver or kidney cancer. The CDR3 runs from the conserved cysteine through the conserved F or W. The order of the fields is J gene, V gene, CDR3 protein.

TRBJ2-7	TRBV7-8	CASSPRRGDSYEQYF
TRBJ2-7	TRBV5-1	CASSLEGGGTYEQYF
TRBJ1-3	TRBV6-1	CASSENADSGNTIYF
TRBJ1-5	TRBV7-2	CASSLGLNNQPQHF
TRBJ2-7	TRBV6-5	CASSRDSYEQYF
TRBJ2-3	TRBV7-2	CASSLTSGGARVQYF
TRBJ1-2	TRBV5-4	CASSSPEGYGYGYTF
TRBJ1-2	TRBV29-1	CSVEDRAVDYGYTF
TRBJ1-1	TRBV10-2	CASSESGGGNTEAFF
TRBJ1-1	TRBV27	CASSSGTVNTEAFF
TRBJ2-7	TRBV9	CASSPNWDEGYEQYF
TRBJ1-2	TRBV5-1	CASSSDRTYGYTF
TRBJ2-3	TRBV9	CASSGFVGGLPPDTQYF
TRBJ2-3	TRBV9	CASSVRGFSTDTQYF
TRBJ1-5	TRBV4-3	CASSPLRGNQPQHF
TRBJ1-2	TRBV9	CASSVGAGTDYYGYTF